This record looks at one T cell receptor beta chain sequence and its context. Those enrolled, adults aged roughly 18 to 95 years, came from 20 to 25 US areas. Each participant's cohort was designated according to participant-reported clinical history. TCRdb's copy holds only in-frame clones and misses some; the assay was immunoSEQ multiplex PCR. Found here are about 130,000 clones, 86% of them singletons; the top ten hold about 2.3%. V lost 2 bases, J lost 0 bases, and 11 bases lay in between. Germline V gene data show CDR1 as LGHDT and CDR2 as YNNKEL (reference sequence). The CDR3 totals 16 residues. This entry belongs to a study of blood T cell repertoires in COVID-19. The wider study: The United States, Italy and Spain provided the acute and convalescent COVID-19 samples.

The V and J genes are TRBV3-1 (or the pseudogene TRBV3-2) and TRBJ1-3, with a weak D call TRBD1 (6 bases). Sequencing input: PBMCs or T cells enriched from blood (not recorded which). This receptor was obtained from a woman aged 45-65 years who had recovered from COVID-19. The DNA of the CDR3 is TGTGCCAGCAGCCAATACAAGGACAGCTCTGGAAACACCATATATTTT. Translated: CASSQYKDSSGNTIYF.